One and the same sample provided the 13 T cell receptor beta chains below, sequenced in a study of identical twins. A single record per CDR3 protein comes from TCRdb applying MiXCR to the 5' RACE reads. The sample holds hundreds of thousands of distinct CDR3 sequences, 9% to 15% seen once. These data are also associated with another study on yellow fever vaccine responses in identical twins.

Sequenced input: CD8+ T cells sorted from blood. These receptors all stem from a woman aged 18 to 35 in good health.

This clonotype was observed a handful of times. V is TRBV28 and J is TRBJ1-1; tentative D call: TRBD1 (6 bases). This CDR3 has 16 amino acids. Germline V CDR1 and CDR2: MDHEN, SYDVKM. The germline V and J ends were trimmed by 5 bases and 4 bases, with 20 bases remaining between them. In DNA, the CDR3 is TGTGCCAGCAGTCTCACAGGGTCCGTTCTGGTCACTGAAGCTTTCTTT. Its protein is CASSLTGSVLVTEAFF.

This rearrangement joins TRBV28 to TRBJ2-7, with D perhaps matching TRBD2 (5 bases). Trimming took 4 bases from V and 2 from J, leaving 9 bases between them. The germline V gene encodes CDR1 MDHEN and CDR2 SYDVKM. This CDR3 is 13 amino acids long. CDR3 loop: CASSYGNPYEQYF. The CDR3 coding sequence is TGTGCCAGCAGTTACGGGAACCCCTACGAGCAGTACTTC.

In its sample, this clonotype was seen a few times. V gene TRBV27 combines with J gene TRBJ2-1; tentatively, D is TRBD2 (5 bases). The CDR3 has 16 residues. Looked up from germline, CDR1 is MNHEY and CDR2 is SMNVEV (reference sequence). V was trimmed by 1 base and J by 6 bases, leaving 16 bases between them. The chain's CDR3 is CASSLFSGVRGNEQFF. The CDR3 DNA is TGTGCCAGCAGTTTATTCTCTGGGGTTCGGGGCAATGAGCAGTTCTTC.

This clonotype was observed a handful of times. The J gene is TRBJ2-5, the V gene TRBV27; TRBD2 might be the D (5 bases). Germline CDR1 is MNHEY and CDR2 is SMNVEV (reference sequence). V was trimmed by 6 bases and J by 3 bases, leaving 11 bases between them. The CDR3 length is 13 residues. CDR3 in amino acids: CASRGREKETQYF. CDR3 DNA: TGTGCCAGCAGAGGACGGGAAAAAGAGACCCAGTACTTC.

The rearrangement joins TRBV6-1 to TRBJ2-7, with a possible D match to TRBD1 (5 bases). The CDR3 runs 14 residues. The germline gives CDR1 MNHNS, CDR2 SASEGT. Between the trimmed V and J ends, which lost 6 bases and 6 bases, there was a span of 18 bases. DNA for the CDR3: TGTGCCAGCAGAACTTGGGGCTGGATGGTCGAGCAGTACTTC. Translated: CASRTWGWMVEQYF.

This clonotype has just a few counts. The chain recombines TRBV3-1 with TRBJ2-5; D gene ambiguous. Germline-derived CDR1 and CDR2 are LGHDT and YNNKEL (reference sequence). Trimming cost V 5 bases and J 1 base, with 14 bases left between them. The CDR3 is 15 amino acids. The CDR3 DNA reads TGTGCCAGCAGCGCAATCTCACGGCCCCAAGAGACCCAGTACTTC. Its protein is CASSAISRPQETQYF.

The CDR3 sequence is CASSQDVLYNSPLHF. The CDR3 coding sequence is TGCGCCAGCAGCCAAGATGTGCTCTATAATTCACCCCTCCACTTT. V and J are TRBV4-1 and TRBJ1-6; D call uncertain. The CDR3 extends over 15 amino acids. Between the trimmed V and J ends, which lost 0 bases and 3 bases, there was a span of 6 bases. Germline loops: CDR1 MGHRA, CDR2 YSYEKL.

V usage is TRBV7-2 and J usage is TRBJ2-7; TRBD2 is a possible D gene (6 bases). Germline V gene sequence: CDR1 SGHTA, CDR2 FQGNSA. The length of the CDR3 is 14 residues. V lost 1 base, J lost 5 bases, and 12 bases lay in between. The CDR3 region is CASSLEEGWHEQYV. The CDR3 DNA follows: TGTGCCAGCAGCTTAGAGGAGGGGTGGCACGAGCAGTACGTC.

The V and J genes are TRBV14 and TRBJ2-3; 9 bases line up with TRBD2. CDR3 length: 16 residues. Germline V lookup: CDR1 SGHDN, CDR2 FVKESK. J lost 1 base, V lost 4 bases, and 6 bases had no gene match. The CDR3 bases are TGTGCCAGCAGCCTCCTTAGCGGGAGCGGCACAGATACGCAGTATTTT. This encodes CASSLLSGSGTDTQYF.

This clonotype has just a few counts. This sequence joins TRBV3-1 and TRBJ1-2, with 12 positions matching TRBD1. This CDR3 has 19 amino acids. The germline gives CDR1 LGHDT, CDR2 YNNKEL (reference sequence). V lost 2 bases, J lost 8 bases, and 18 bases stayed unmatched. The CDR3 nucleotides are TGTGCCAGCAGCCAAAGAATCGGCGGGGACAGGGGGCCCCGTTCGGGCTACACCTTC. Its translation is CASSQRIGGDRGPRSGYTF.

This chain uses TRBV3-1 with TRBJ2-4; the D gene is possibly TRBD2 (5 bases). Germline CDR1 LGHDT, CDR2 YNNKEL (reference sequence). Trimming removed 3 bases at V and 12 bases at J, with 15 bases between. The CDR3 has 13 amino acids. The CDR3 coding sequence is TGTGCCAGCAGCCAGGACGCAGCGGCACGTCAGTACTTC. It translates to CASSQDAAARQYF.

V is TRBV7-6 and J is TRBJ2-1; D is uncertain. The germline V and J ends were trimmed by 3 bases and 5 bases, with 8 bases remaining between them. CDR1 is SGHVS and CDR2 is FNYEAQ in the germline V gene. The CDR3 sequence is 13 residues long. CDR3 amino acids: CASSFIGDNEQFF. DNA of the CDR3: TGTGCCAGCAGCTTTATCGGAGACAATGAGCAGTTCTTC.

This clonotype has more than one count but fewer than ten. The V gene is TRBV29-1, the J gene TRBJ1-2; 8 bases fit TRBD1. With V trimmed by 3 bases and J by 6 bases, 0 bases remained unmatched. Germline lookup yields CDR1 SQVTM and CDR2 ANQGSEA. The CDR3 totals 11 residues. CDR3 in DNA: TGCAGCGTTGAGGGACAGGATGGCTACACCTTC. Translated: CSVEGQDGYTF.